The sequence of this T cell receptor (beta chain) was determined in a study of CD4 and CD8 cells across lung adenocarcinoma regions. With 7 bases clipped from V and 5 bases from J, the junction kept 9 bases outside the gene matches. This CDR3 region has 15 residues. The V gene's germline CDR1 is MNHNS and CDR2 SASEGT. Each CDR3 protein is one row after TCRdb ran MiXCR on the PCR reads. The sample lists more than 10,000 distinct CDR3 sequences, roughly 56% occurring once. This clonotype was seen more than once but under ten times. Donors had localized lung adenocarcinoma, a non-small cell lung cancer. The V gene is TRBV6-1, the J gene TRBJ2-1; 9 nucleotides match TRBD2. The sequencing sample was made of CD8+ T cells from the margin of a lung tumor. The source of this sequence is a female donor with lung adenocarcinoma. The CD4 and CD8 labels of this study may be unreliable. The CDR3 loop is CASTHPTSGNNEQFF. CDR3 nucleotides: TGTGCCAGCACCCACCCGACTAGCGGAAACAATGAGCAGTTCTTC.